This T cell receptor (beta chain) appears in the sequencing data of a study of cytomegalovirus exposure and HLA in healthy donors (dated by TCRdb to the late 2010s). A note on the overall study: An earlier analysis of around 600 of the donors reported about 250 Gb of sequence data and some 120 million unique TCR beta sequences from about 179 million T cells. An early release that covered about 600 HLA-typed donors contained about 300 gigabases of sequencing data and tens of millions of unique TCR sequences. Among the 398 genotyped donors, under 90% belonged to the genetic ancestry cluster associated with self-reported Caucasian donors. The study was designed to test whether signatures of past pathogen exposure could be identified by cataloging public T cell receptors. Using immunosequencing, the study profiled T cell repertoires from approximately 700 subjects and related those repertoires to cytomegalovirus serostatus. A separate validation cohort of roughly 120 different subjects was used in addition to the approximately 610-subject first cohort. The study combined high-throughput TCR immunosequencing, statistical association of individual TCRs with disease status, and machine learning to predict cytomegalovirus infection status. To study patterns of TCR occurrence, a later analysis re-analyzed previously published TCR beta repertoires from 666 donors and added high-resolution HLA genotyping. The later analysis used no new phenotypic data to find candidate immune exposures, relying instead on TCR beta sequences and their occurrence across donors. To decide whether each TCR beta V gene segment behaved as functional or pseudogenic, an earlier analysis of some 600 of the donors relied on high-throughput TCR beta sequencing. Donor age, sex, ethnicity and CMV serostatus were compiled alongside the repertoire data. Genome-wide SNP genotypes for about three fifths of the roughly 670 donors were used in a later genetic analysis, which treated that subset as a discovery cohort. All discovery cohort repertoires had been generated on a single sequencing platform. HLA typing included class I and class II loci at four-digit resolution. The number of typed donors differed by locus: about 629-630 for A, B, C, DRB1 and DQB1; some 500 for DQA1; roughly 600 for DPA1; and around 470 for DPB1. About five DR-DQ haplotypes were handled as single units for association and clustering because linkage in the cohort was strong. On average, 235,054 unique TCR beta nucleotide sequences were sequenced per donor among about 400 genotyped donors of the cohort, with roughly 18% of those sequences being non-productive.

V is pared back by 2 bases and J by 6 bases, with 19 bases lying between the germline termini. The CDR3 spans 16 residues, from the cysteine through the phenylalanine. CDR3 DNA is the only sequence kept; it has 48 bases, read in frame from the first base. Sequences SGHRS (CDR1) and YFSETQ (CDR2) are obtained from the germline V gene. The paper as a whole reports these results and caveats: In vitro tests confirmed that a few of the cytomegalovirus-associated TCR beta chains recognize cytomegalovirus antigens. Compared with the approximately 720-donor mean, donors in an Asian-associated ancestry cluster had fewer N-insertions in productive TCRs, according to a later genetic analysis. In both the original and validation cohorts, the classifier was reported to diagnose cytomegalovirus status with high specificity and sensitivity. A group of highly shared sequence variants was considered likely to be a technical artifact of the sequencing pipeline. In a later analysis, HLA-associated TCR beta chains were found to be more clonally expanded and to have lower generation probabilities than equally common non-associated chains. The cohort was sequenced for TCR beta chains only, and without alpha or paired-chain data the features that could be detected were limited. Presence/absence analyses assumed roughly uniform sequencing depth across donors, an assumption that may not hold. A later genetic analysis associated a missense DCLRE1C variant with V-gene and J-gene trimming of TCR beta chains, and an independent cohort replicated the association. Because HLA typing was unavailable for some donors at each locus, only the typed subset was used in association tests. Linkage disequilibrium might explain the correlated functional status among segregating V segments, but an unknown experimental factor could not be ruled out. A further reported finding was that TCR beta sequences accurately predicted the HLA-A and HLA-B alleles for most subjects in the first cohort. In an earlier analysis of a few hundred of the donors, most TCR beta V segments were observed in productive rearrangements about 87% or about 30% of the time, broadly matching IMGT annotations. About 17 rarely observed V segments, including chromosome 9 orphons, were excluded from the earlier analysis of a few hundred of the donors because counts were too low. A later analysis found that most CMV-associated TCR beta chains appeared HLA-restricted, with HLA associations seemingly driven largely by CMV exposure. In a later analysis, several top co-occurrence clusters were reported to appear linked to parvovirus B19, influenza, CMV and Epstein-Barr virus. The study gave a list of around 170 TCR beta chains associated with cytomegalovirus. According to a later analysis, TCR association rates differed among HLA loci, with DRB1 alleles showing the most associated TCRs and HLA-C alleles showing the fewest. Specific HLA alleles were associated with more than 15,000 TCR beta sequences at a false discovery rate of 0.05 in a later analysis. Most TCR sequences were seen in very few donors, while some public TCRs were found in many individuals. When HLA alleles, especially DR and DQ, strongly co-occurred, attributing TCR associations to individual alleles was difficult. CMV serostatus was the only immune exposure information available for the cohort. The authors suggested that the approach could potentially be extended to other disease states and immunological phenotypes. Because the 87-base-pair reads could not distinguish some IMGT-functional V segments, including TRBV6-2 and TRBV6-3, those segments were excluded.

The library came from the immunoSEQ multiplex PCR assay. A mixture of 60 forward primers for TCR Vbeta segments and 13 reverse primers for TCR Jbeta segments was used in the multiplex PCR. Amplification of the CDR3 region of rearranged TCR beta genes was performed with a multiplex PCR assay on genomic DNA. The amplified TCR beta libraries were sequenced on the Illumina HiSeq System as 87-base-pair reads. Per the source publication's procedure: A later analysis tallied some 79 million unique TCR beta chains across the 650 to 750 repertoires, and some 10 million of those chains were shared by two or more donors. A nearest-neighbor algorithm error-corrected the raw reads and collapsed the reads into unique sequences, merging closely related sequences to remove PCR and sequencing errors. Alignment of CDR3 sequences to IMGT reference sequences was used to assign V, D and J gene segments. For a sequence to be retained, a match of at least six nucleotides to both a V gene segment and a J gene segment was required. Rearrangements were called productive when the CDR3 lacked stop codons and stayed in frame with V and J; all others were non-productive. Following IMGT convention, CDR3 was defined as the stretch from the second conserved V-encoded cysteine to the conserved J-encoded phenylalanine. Sequences without an unambiguous match to a single V gene segment were excluded from the earlier analysis of a few hundred of the donors. In an earlier analysis of approximately 590 of the donors, V segments were called functional above 56.7% productive rearrangements and were called segregating when the between-donor standard deviation exceeded 5%. A statistical classification framework was built to diagnose cytomegalovirus status from the catalog of TCR beta chain sequences. In a later analysis, TCR nucleotide sequences were compared against IMGT/GENE-DB human TR gene sequences so that V and J genes could be assigned. In a later analysis, CDR3 sequences and most-parsimonious VDJ recombination scenarios were assigned using the TCRdist pipeline. A later analysis defined each TCR beta chain by its CDR3 amino acid sequence plus V-gene family, and excluded reads lacking a unique V-gene family. In a later analysis, nearly 600 highly shared, low-generation-probability nucleotide sequences were removed to address suspected cross-contamination and a sequencing artifact. In a later analysis, a clonal expansion index for each public chain was calculated from normalized within-repertoire ranks of inferred template counts. In a later analysis, generation probabilities were computed with a VDJ recombination model fitted to out-of-frame rearrangements, and the resulting probabilities were checked against IGoR. In a later analysis, hypergeometric tests were used to score TCR-TCR, TCR-HLA and TCR-CMV co-occurrence, with a repertoire-size bias correction applied to TCR pairs. False discovery rates were estimated in a later analysis by permuting HLA or CMV assignments 20 times. In a later analysis, co-occurring TCRs were grouped using DBSCAN, with TCRdist sequence similarity added in when clustering inside HLA-allele-positive subsets. Repertoires with fewer than 30,000 or more than 120,000 public chains were left out of co-occurrence clustering, as were roughly five repertoires with anomalous nucleotide sharing. TCRdb re-hosts the immuneACCESS table, in-frame sequences only. Its copies lack some clones; in the studies checked, an unresolved V gene accounts for under half of them, and the cause for the rest is not known. Clone size and V and J calls were adopted from that table, with D and trimming inferred from the DNA. The table of this sample itemizes about 47,000 clones. In total, the top ten clones hold roughly 17% of the sample.

The cohort was made up of roughly 670 healthy bone marrow donors. At the time of sampling, every cohort member was nominally healthy, though immune exposures that went unrecorded were likely present. The donor tested CMV seronegative, placing the donor among the 350 to 400 seronegative members of the cohort. A peripheral blood sample was collected from each donor, and TCR beta sequencing was performed on peripheral blood mononuclear cells. The Qiagen DNeasy Blood Extraction Kit was used to extract genomic DNA from the blood cell samples. Points on this clone: The antigen it binds to is not known.

The clonotype was recovered from a male donor in good health and CMV-seronegative. The specimen was PBMCs. The chain links TRBV5-1 with TRBJ2-3; the D gene identity is not certain. The CDR3 corresponds to CASSFSRSESSDTQYF. The sequenced DNA: TGCGCCAGCAGCTTTTCGAGGTCCGAAAGTTCTGATACGCAGTATTTT.